These 9 T cell receptor beta chains were sequenced from one sample in a study of shared clonotypes between healthy human individuals. CD45RO-negative, CCR7-positively selected cells formed the naive CD8 fraction, excluding terminally differentiated effector memory CD45RA+ cells. The table came from immunoSEQ multiplex PCR; TCRdb's copy has only in-frame clones and leaves some out. In the table there are 700,000 to 950,000 clones, 95% to 97% of which are singletons. What was sequenced was naive CD8+ T cells sorted from blood. The source is a man in his thirties or forties in good health.

The chain employs TRBV6-6 and TRBJ2-7; D unclear. In germline, CDR1 is MNHNY, CDR2 SVGAGI (reference sequence). This CDR3 is built from 13 residues. Trimming pared 8 bases from V and 7 bases from J, leaving 18 bases between. This chain's CDR3 is CASGKGSAWEQYF. DNA of the CDR3: TGTGCCAGCGGCAAAGGCTCGGCGTGGGAGCAGTACTTC.

On this clone: The sample has other DNA sequences that encode this CDR3 too. The rearrangement uses TRBV4-1 and TRBJ2-7; 7 bases map to TRBD1. Germline CDR1 MGHRA, CDR2 YSYEKL. The CDR3 sequence is 13 residues long. V lost 3 bases and J lost 4; bases outside the gene matches: 3. Here the CDR3 DNA reads TGCGCCAGCAGCCAGGGGGACAGTTACGAGCAGTACTTC. It encodes CASSQGDSYEQYF.

The CDR3 loop is CASSDRSKSNQPQHF. Here the CDR3 DNA reads TGTGCCAGCAGTGATCGGTCTAAGAGCAATCAGCCCCAGCATTTT. The chain links TRBV2 to TRBJ1-5; no clear D gene. This CDR3 is built from 15 residues. Germline CDR1 reads SNHLY; CDR2 reads FYNNEI. Deletions cut 3 bases from V and 1 base from J, with 10 bases between. Full variable domain (outside the CDR3, taken from reference TRBV2 and TRBJ1-5): EPEVTQTPSHQVTQMGQEVILRCVPISNHLYFYWYRQILGQKVEFLVSFYNNEISEKSEIFDDQFSVERPDGSNFTLKIRSTKLEDSAMYFCASSDRSKSNQPQHFGDGTRLSIL.

Here the CDR3 DNA reads TGTGCCAGCAGTTTAGCAGGGCCCAGCTCCTACGAGCAGTACTTC. This codes for CASSLAGPSSYEQYF. This chain connects TRBV27 to TRBJ2-7; possible D gene TRBD1, 5 bases. The CDR3 loop spans 15 amino acids. CDR1 is MNHEY, CDR2 SMNVEV, per germline (reference sequence). Trimming left V 2 bases short and J 0 bases short, with 11 bases between.

The chain uses TRBV5-1 and TRBJ2-3; the match to TRBD2 covers 9 bases. CDR1 and CDR2 (germline): SGHRS, YFSETQ. The CDR3 spans 15 residues. Trimming removed 1 base from V and 2 bases from J; junction bases left unmatched: 2. The CDR3 loop is CASSLTSGHTDTQYF. The DNA of the CDR3 is TGCGCCAGCAGCTTGACTAGCGGGCACACAGATACGCAGTATTTT.

The CDR3 bases are TGCGCCAGCAGCACTAGCGGGAGGGCCGTCGGGCAGTATTTT. Translation gives CASSTSGRAVGQYF. The rearrangement joins TRBV5-1 to TRBJ2-3; the match to TRBD2 covers 13 bases. V gave up 4 bases and J gave up 11 bases; unmatched junction bases: 7. The germline V gene has CDR1 SGHRS and CDR2 YFSETQ. This CDR3 is built from 14 residues.

V gene TRBV5-4 combines with J gene TRBJ2-7; 13 bases match TRBD2. CDR1 SGHNT and CDR2 YYREEE come from the germline V gene (reference sequence). Trimming cost V 3 bases and J 4 bases; bases outside gene matches: 7. The CDR3 spans 16 residues. The CDR3 protein is CASSSRTSGSKYEQYF. DNA of the CDR3: TGTGCCAGCAGCTCGCGGACTAGCGGGAGTAAATACGAGCAGTACTTC.

The chain links TRBV5-1 to TRBJ2-7; D is unresolved. Germline assignment: CDR1 SGHRS and CDR2 YFSETQ. Trimming stripped 0 bases from V and 2 bases from J, with 9 bases between. The CDR3 sequence is 14 residues long. The CDR3 DNA follows: TGCGCCAGCAGCTTGGGGATAGATACCTACGAGCAGTACTTC. Translating gives CASSLGIDTYEQYF.

This sequence joins TRBV7-3 and TRBJ2-3; 9 bases line up with TRBD2. The length of the CDR3 is 15 residues. Germline V gene lookup returns CDR1 SGHTA and CDR2 FQGTGA. The V segment lost 5 bases and the J segment 2 bases; nucleotides outside the gene matches: 5. CDR3 residues: CASSRASGDTDTQYF. In nucleotides, the CDR3 is TGTGCCAGCAGCCGAGCTAGCGGGGACACAGATACGCAGTATTTT.